One and the same sample provided the 27 T cell receptor beta chains below, sequenced in a study of blood T cell repertoires in COVID-19. Here immunoSEQ multiplex PCR was the method, and the copy in TCRdb shows in-frame clones only, minus some. The sample gives 150,000 to 200,000 clones, 70% to 80% of which show up once; roughly 12% is in the top ten. The sample taken for sequencing was peripheral blood. These receptors all come from a man aged 50 to 60 who had recovered from COVID-19.

The chain uses TRBV29-1 and TRBJ2-3; 8 bases map to TRBD2. The CDR3 is 13 amino acids. V trimming: 8 bases; J trimming: 4 bases; junction bases outside the gene matches: 8. Germline-derived CDR1 and CDR2 are SQVTM and ANQGSEA. The DNA for the CDR3 is TGCAGCAGAGCGGGAGAGGACCCAGATACGCAGTATTTT. This codes for CSRAGEDPDTQYF.

The chain links TRBV7-7 to TRBJ2-2; 7 bases fit TRBD2. The CDR3 spans 16 residues. Germline V gene lookup returns CDR1 SSHAT and CDR2 FNYEAQ (reference sequence). V lost 5 bases, J lost 3 bases, and 9 bases stayed unmatched. In DNA, the CDR3 is TGTGCCAGCAGCCCGCGCGGCGGGAGAGACACCGGGGAGCTGTTTTTT. Its protein product is CASSPRGGRDTGELFF.

This clone was picked up a small number of times. V is TRBV4-3 and J is TRBJ2-1; D might be TRBD2 (5 bases). V lost 0 bases and J lost 11, with 11 bases in between. Germline CDR1 and CDR2: LGHNA and YSLEER. The CDR3 consists of 13 residues. In DNA form, the CDR3 reads TGCGCCAGCAGCCAAGAGGAAACGGGGAAGCAGTTCTTC. As protein: CASSQEETGKQFF.

The V gene is TRBV20-1, the J gene TRBJ1-5; D remains unclear. CDR1 is DFQATT and CDR2 is SNEGSKA in the germline V gene (reference sequence). The CDR3 has 15 amino acids. The V end was cut by 3 bases, the J end by 0 bases, with 12 bases between. CDR3: CSASQWGDSNQPQHF. The CDR3 DNA is TGCAGTGCTAGTCAGTGGGGAGATAGCAATCAGCCCCAGCATTTT.

This chain connects TRBV7-2 to TRBJ1-4; D unresolved. V lost 3 bases and J 0 bases, leaving 8 bases between the germline ends. This CDR3 spans 15 amino acids. CDR1 SGHTA and CDR2 FQGNSA come from the germline V gene. The CDR3 region has the DNA TGTGCCAGCAGCTTGTCCAGTGCAACTAATGAAAAACTGTTTTTT. This codes for CASSLSSATNEKLFF.

J is TRBJ2-3 and V is TRBV27, with no clear D. The ends were cut back, 7 bases at V and 2 bases at J, with 7 bases in the middle. This CDR3 has 12 amino acids. Germline assignment: CDR1 MNHEY and CDR2 SMNVEV (reference sequence). CDR3: CASTGNTDTQYF. The CDR3 DNA reads TGTGCCAGCACAGGCAACACAGATACGCAGTATTTT.

The chain has TRBV15 and TRBJ2-7; 14 bases are shared with TRBD2. The V segment lost 3 bases and the J segment 5 bases; nucleotides outside the gene matches: 3. Germline-derived CDR1 and CDR2 are LNHNV and YYDKDF (reference sequence). This CDR3 is built from 15 residues. DNA of the CDR3: TGTGCCACCAGCAGCCCGGGACTAGCGGGAGACGAGCAGTACTTC. Its protein product is CATSSPGLAGDEQYF.

In DNA, the CDR3 is TGTGCCACAGACAGGGGGAGCTACAATGAGCAGTTCTTC. Protein product: CATDRGSYNEQFF. The chain has TRBV12-3 or TRBV12-4 and TRBJ2-1; TRBD1 aligns across 9 bases. The CDR3 is made up of 13 amino acids. V gave up 10 bases and J gave up 3 bases; unmatched junction bases: 4.

This sequence joins TRBV3-1 (or the pseudogene TRBV3-2) and TRBJ2-3; 10 nucleotides line up with TRBD2. Germline V gene data show CDR1 as LGHDT and CDR2 as YNNKEL (reference sequence). CDR3 length: 17 amino acids. The ends lost 5 bases at V and 2 bases at J; junction bases unmatched: 10. CDR3 nucleotides: TGTGCCAGCAGCGAACTAGCGGGATCCCTATTCACAGATACGCAGTATTTT. Amino acids: CASSELAGSLFTDTQYF.

This clone occurred a few times. V is TRBV27 and J is TRBJ1-1, with a possible D match to TRBD1 (5 bases). V was clipped by 2 bases and J by 4 bases, with 14 bases between them. CDR3 length equals 15 residues. Germline V lookup: CDR1 MNHEY, CDR2 SMNVEV (reference sequence). The DNA of the CDR3 is TGTGCCAGCAGTTTAGGTTCAGGGTTCCGCACTGAAGCTTTCTTT. It codes for CASSLGSGFRTEAFF.

Of note for this clone: This same CDR3 is encoded by further DNA sequences in the sample. The CDR3 DNA follows: TGTGCCAGTTCGACGGGGTCTAACTATGGCTACACCTTC. Its protein is CASSTGSNYGYTF. The V and J genes are TRBV19 and TRBJ1-2; D call uncertain. Germline V gene data show CDR1 as LNHDA and CDR2 as SQIVND (reference sequence). The CDR3 is 13 residues long. The germline V and J ends were trimmed by 8 bases and 0 bases, with 10 bases remaining between them.

The chain recombines TRBV29-1 with TRBJ2-1; 10 bases are a match to TRBD2. CDR1 SQVTM and CDR2 ANQGSEA come from the germline V gene. The CDR3 is made up of 15 amino acids. With 7 bases clipped from V and 4 bases from J, the junction kept 10 bases outside the gene matches. CDR3 coding DNA: TGCAGCGGATACGCCGGGACTAGCGTTTACAATGAGCAGTTCTTC. Residues: CSGYAGTSVYNEQFF.

The chain recombines TRBV5-4 with TRBJ2-1, with 8 bases identical to TRBD1. With 1 base clipped from V and 8 bases from J, the junction kept 11 bases outside the gene matches. CDR3 size: 16 residues. CDR1 and CDR2 (germline): SGHNT, YYREEE (reference sequence). The CDR3 coding sequence is TGTGCCAGCAGCTTGCAAGGACAGGGAGTCGGAGATGAGCAGTTCTTC. This sequence encodes CASSLQGQGVGDEQFF. The full variable domain, its missing parts supplied by reference TRBV5-4 and TRBJ2-1, is ETGVTQSPTHLIKTRGQQVTLRCSSQSGHNTVSWYQQALGQGPQFIFQYYREEENGRGNFPPRFSGLQFPNYSSELNVNALELDDSALYLCASSLQGQGVGDEQFFGPGTRLTVL.

The chain couples TRBV11-3 to TRBJ2-7; D might be TRBD1 (6 bases). CDR3 size: 15 residues. Germline V lookup: CDR1 SGHNT, CDR2 YENEEA. V dropped 3 bases and J dropped 3 bases, with 15 bases sitting between them. The CDR3, as DNA: TGTGCCAGCAGCTTGAAACAGGGTCGTCGCTACGAGCAGTACTTC. As protein: CASSLKQGRRYEQYF.

DNA of the CDR3: TGCGCCAGCGGGGGGGCGGGAGCTGTGGGCGAGCAGTTCTTC. It is translated as CASGGAGAVGEQFF. The chain combines TRBV10-1 with TRBJ2-1; possibly TRBD2 for D (7 bases). The germline V gene has CDR1 WNHNN and CDR2 SYGVQD (reference sequence). The CDR3 contains 14 residues. The germline V and J ends were trimmed by 8 bases and 10 bases, with 21 bases remaining between them.

The gene calls are TRBV25-1 and TRBJ2-2, with 8 bases that match TRBD1. The CDR3 sequence is 16 residues long. The germline V gene encodes CDR1 MGHDK and CDR2 SYGVNS. The junction had 7 bases not matched to a gene; V was cut back by 0 bases and J by 7 bases. DNA for the CDR3: TGTGCCAGCAGTGAATATGTCCAGGGGGCAGGCGGGGAGCTGTTTTTT. Translation: CASSEYVQGAGGELFF.

The CDR3 loop is CAWSPDFRHSYNEQFF. The CDR3 coding sequence is TGTGCCTGGAGCCCTGACTTTCGTCACTCCTACAATGAGCAGTTCTTC. This chain joins TRBV30 and TRBJ2-1; D gene uncertain. The CDR3 is 16 amino acids. From germline, CDR1 is GTSNPN and CDR2 SVGIG (reference sequence). Trimming removed 3 bases at V and 0 bases at J, with 15 bases between.

This CDR3 is CSVNRDVSYNEQFF. DNA for the CDR3: TGCAGCGTCAACAGGGATGTCTCCTACAATGAGCAGTTCTTC. This sequence joins TRBV29-1 and TRBJ2-1; D may be TRBD1 (6 bases). Germline-derived CDR1 and CDR2 are SQVTM and ANQGSEA. The germline V and J ends were trimmed by 6 bases and 0 bases, with 12 bases remaining between them. The CDR3 runs 14 residues.

The chain is built from TRBV2 and TRBJ2-2, with 10 bases lining up with TRBD2. CDR1 SNHLY and CDR2 FYNNEI come from the germline V gene. V lost 11 bases to trimming and J lost 6 bases; unmatched junction nucleotides: 9. The CDR3 covers 14 residues. The CDR3 spells CASFDSGRSGELFF. For the CDR3, the DNA is TGTGCCTCCTTCGATAGCGGGAGGTCCGGGGAGCTGTTTTTT.

This rearrangement joins TRBV27 to TRBJ2-3; 10 bases map to TRBD1. Trimming at V came to 1 base and at J to 1 base, leaving 5 bases not matched to a gene. CDR1 and CDR2 (germline): MNHEY, SMNVEV (reference sequence). The CDR3 has 17 residues. The CDR3 here is CASSLLTGGQGTDTQYF. In DNA, the CDR3 is TGTGCCAGCAGTTTATTGACAGGGGGCCAGGGCACAGATACGCAGTATTTT.

This clone was seen only a few times. CDR3 sequence reads: CASSRGGLAGGSYNEQFF. The CDR3 region has the DNA TGCGCCAGCAGCCGAGGGGGTCTAGCGGGAGGTAGTTACAATGAGCAGTTCTTC. This rearrangement joins TRBV4-1 to TRBJ2-1; 11 bases fit TRBD2. V lost 4 bases to trimming and J lost 4 bases; unmatched junction nucleotides: 12. The CDR3 extends over 18 amino acids. The germline V gene has CDR1 MGHRA and CDR2 YSYEKL.

There are a few counts of this clone. V gene TRBV9 combines with J gene TRBJ1-1; 7 nucleotides match TRBD1. The CDR3 contains 15 residues. The V gene end was trimmed by 3 bases and the J gene end by 3 bases; junction bases not matched to a gene: 8. Germline V gives CDR1 SGDLS, CDR2 YYNGEE. CDR3 residues: CASSDRQGFDTEAFF. The CDR3 coding sequence is TGTGCCAGCAGCGACCGACAGGGTTTTGACACTGAAGCTTTCTTT.

The chain has TRBV7-7 and TRBJ2-5; 9 bases are shared with TRBD2. Germline V gene lookup returns CDR1 SSHAT and CDR2 FNYEAQ (reference sequence). The V gene end was trimmed by 5 bases and the J gene end by 2 bases; junction bases not matched to a gene: 9. The CDR3 sequence is 16 residues long. The CDR3 loop reads CASSPHLAGAQETQYF. In DNA, the CDR3 is TGTGCCAGCAGCCCCCACTTAGCGGGAGCGCAAGAGACCCAGTACTTC.

This clone was observed a handful of times. The chain joins TRBV6-5 to TRBJ1-2; 8 bases match TRBD1. Germline trimming cut 2 bases from V and 1 base from J; bases unmatched to any gene: 3. The germline gives CDR1 MNHEY, CDR2 SVGAGI. This CDR3 is built from 15 residues. CDR3 sequence: CASSYLGQDNYGYTF. DNA for the CDR3: TGTGCCAGCAGTTACCTGGGACAGGATAACTATGGCTACACCTTC.

This clone was observed a few times. V usage is TRBV5-1 and J usage is TRBJ2-7; perhaps TRBD2 as D (7 bases). With 1 base removed from V and 5 bases from J, the gap between germline ends came to 19 bases. Germline-derived CDR1 and CDR2 are SGHRS and YFSETQ. CDR3 size: 16 residues. The CDR3 sequence is CASSLYLAASGDEQYF. The CDR3 DNA sequence: TGCGCCAGCAGCTTGTACCTAGCGGCGTCAGGGGACGAGCAGTACTTC. The full variable domain, its missing parts supplied by reference TRBV5-1 and TRBJ2-7, is KAGVTQTPRYLIKTRGQQVTLSCSPISGHRSVSWYQQTPGQGLQFLFEYFSETQRNKGNFPGRFSGRQFSNSRSEMNVSTLELGDSALYLCASSLYLAASGDEQYFGPGTRLTVT.

The gene calls are TRBV5-1 and TRBJ2-2; TRBD2 might be the D (6 bases). From germline, CDR1 is SGHRS and CDR2 YFSETQ. V dropped 4 bases and J dropped 8 bases, with 18 bases sitting between them. The CDR3 sequence is 15 residues long. The CDR3 protein is CASSLGTGRLGELFF. The CDR3 nucleotides read TGCGCCAGCAGCCTAGGGACGGGGAGGCTTGGGGAGCTGTTTTTT.

The genes are TRBV29-1 and TRBJ2-1; 9 bases are a match to TRBD1. The CDR3 consists of 15 residues. Losses at the gene ends were 5 bases for V and 4 bases for J; bases not matched to a gene: 9. Germline lookup yields CDR1 SQVTM and CDR2 ANQGSEA. The CDR3 region is CSVSGTGTGYNEQFF. In DNA form, the CDR3 reads TGCAGCGTTTCAGGCACCGGGACAGGGTACAATGAGCAGTTCTTC.